These 9 T cell receptor beta chains originate from one sample sequenced in a study of high-grade serous ovarian cancer treatment subgroups. Tumor tissue was taken before any definitive surgery or chemotherapy was given. Sequencing used immunoSEQ multiplex PCR; TCRdb keeps in-frame clones, though not all of them. Of around 30,000 clones detected, about 88% appear once; the ten largest clones hold 2% to 2.5%. Sequencing input: tumor tissue. The origin of the receptors is a human donor with high-grade serous ovarian cancer.

The chain recombines TRBV28 with TRBJ1-4; D unclear. The CDR3 runs 12 residues. Germline-derived CDR1 and CDR2 are MDHEN and SYDVKM. Between the trimmed V and J ends, which lost 2 bases and 11 bases, there was a span of 9 bases. CDR3 DNA: TGTGCCAGCAGTTTACCTGGAGAGAAACTGTTTTTT. Protein: CASSLPGEKLFF.

The chain combines TRBV5-4 with TRBJ2-5; D is perhaps TRBD2 (6 bases). V was trimmed by 2 bases and J by 2 bases, leaving 13 bases between them. The CDR3 loop spans 15 amino acids. The V gene's germline CDR1 is SGHNT and CDR2 YYREEE (reference sequence). DNA of the CDR3: TGTGCCAGCAGCTTCGTTACCGGGGGTCAAGAGACCCAGTACTTC. This sequence encodes CASSFVTGGQETQYF.

The V call is TRBV2, the J call TRBJ2-7, with TRBD1 matching over 10 bases. Per germline, CDR1 SNHLY and CDR2 FYNNEI. The length of the CDR3 is 17 residues. Trimming removed 7 bases from V and 0 bases from J; junction bases left unmatched: 12. CDR3 sequence (DNA): TGTGCCAGCACGGGACAGGGGCTTGATTGGAGCTCCTACGAGCAGTACTTC. Its translation: CASTGQGLDWSSYEQYF.

The chain recombines TRBV12-5 with TRBJ2-7; D remains ambiguous. Deletions cut 6 bases from V and 2 bases from J, with 11 bases between. The CDR3 consists of 13 residues. Germline CDR1 and CDR2: LGHNT and FRNRAP. This chain's CDR3 is CASGTDGAYEQYF. CDR3 DNA: TGTGCTAGTGGCACGGACGGCGCCTACGAGCAGTACTTC.

V is TRBV2 and J is TRBJ2-3; D gene unclear. The CDR3 runs to 16 residues. Germline V gene lookup returns CDR1 SNHLY and CDR2 FYNNEI. V lost 1 base and J 4 bases, leaving 15 bases between the germline ends. This CDR3 is CASSEVGRKAADTQYF. In nucleotides, the CDR3 is TGTGCCAGCAGTGAAGTTGGGCGGAAGGCCGCAGATACGCAGTATTTT.

This clone has only a few counts. This chain joins TRBV5-1 and TRBJ2-7; the match to TRBD2 covers 9 bases. From germline, CDR1 is SGHRS and CDR2 YFSETQ. V shed 4 bases, J shed 1 base, and the junction held 6 bases outside the gene matches. This CDR3 comprises 15 residues. The CDR3, as DNA: TGCGCCAGCAGCCCTTTAGCGGGAGCTTCCTACGAGCAGTACTTC. Protein product: CASSPLAGASYEQYF.

The chain is built from TRBV6-1 and TRBJ2-6; 9 bases are shared with TRBD2. CDR1 is MNHNS and CDR2 is SASEGT in the germline V gene. The junction had 9 bases not matched to a gene; V was cut back by 3 bases and J by 0 bases. The CDR3 sequence is 19 residues long. The CDR3 spells CASSDATSGPHSGANVLTF. The CDR3, as DNA: TGTGCCAGCAGTGATGCGACTAGCGGACCCCACTCTGGGGCCAACGTCCTGACTTTC.

Concerning this clone itself: A read error may account for a junction end that differs from germline. The chain has TRBV4-1 and TRBJ2-5, with 7 bases aligning to TRBD1. From germline, CDR1 is MGHRA and CDR2 YSYEKL. The CDR3 loop spans 13 amino acids. Here the CDR3 DNA reads TGCGCCAGCAGCCAAGTCTTGCCGGGACAGAAGGACTTC. Translated: CASSQVLPGQKDF.

The chain couples TRBV29-1 to TRBJ1-1; D possibly corresponds to TRBD1 (5 bases). The CDR3 consists of 15 residues. Trimming removed 1 base at V and 3 bases at J, with 15 bases between. Germline loops: CDR1 SQVTM, CDR2 ANQGSEA. The DNA of the CDR3 is TGCAGCGTTGAAGGTCTTGGGCAGGGCTACACTGAAGCTTTCTTT. Translating it yields CSVEGLGQGYTEAFF.